The 24 T cell receptor beta chains listed next were all sequenced from one sample in a study of read filtering for tumor transcriptome and immune sequencing (dated by TCRdb to the early 2020s). The listed sequencing device is Illumina HiSeq 4000. TCR libraries were built from 400 ng RNA with the Immunoverse kit, using molecular barcoded adaptors covering alpha/delta and beta/gamma chains. TCRdb applied fastp at Q25 and MiXCR to the public reads, then kept only in-frame beta chains. Each CDR3 protein gets just one entry, which takes the most common genes and DNA from the rows behind it. The sample table records more than 100,000 distinct CDR3 sequences; approximately 13% of these occur just once. In total, the top ten clones hold 7.5% to 9.5% of the sample. Sequenced material: a population of CD138-negative cells sorted from bone marrow. Reading the label with the study, this specimen's cell subset or site is: bone marrow mononuclear cells depleted of CD138+ plasma/myeloma cells by negative magnetic selection. The receptors stem from a donor at least 40 years old with multiple myeloma.

In this sample, this clonotype turned up many times. This chain connects TRBV7-3 to TRBJ2-5; 8 bases match TRBD2. The CDR3 runs to 14 residues. Germline CDR1 and CDR2: SGHTA and FQGTGA. After removal of 5 bases from V and 3 bases from J, the junction contained 5 bases not matched to a gene. Here the CDR3 reads CASSPTSDKETQYF. For the CDR3, the DNA is TGTGCCAGCAGCCCGACTAGCGACAAAGAGACCCAGTACTTC.

This clonotype was recorded many times. The chain has TRBV19 and TRBJ2-1; 7 bases fit TRBD2. The CDR3 is 16 amino acids. CDR1 LNHDA and CDR2 SQIVND come from the germline V gene (reference sequence). J gave up 2 bases and V 3 bases, and 7 bases lay outside the gene matches. The CDR3 DNA sequence: TGTGCCAGTAGTATCGCGGGAGCCCCTCCCTACAATGAGCAGTTCTTC. Translated: CASSIAGAPPYNEQFF.

In this sample, this clonotype turned up many times. The chain combines TRBV7-2 with TRBJ2-7; D is possibly TRBD1 or TRBD2 (5 bases each). Germline V lookup: CDR1 SGHTA, CDR2 FQGNSA. V gave up 4 bases and J gave up 2 bases, with 12 bases separating them. The CDR3 spans 14 residues. The CDR3 DNA is TGTGCCAGCAGCTCGAACCGGGGACCCTACGAGCAGTACTTC. It codes for CASSSNRGPYEQYF.

This chain connects TRBV20-1 to TRBJ2-7; 8 positions agree with TRBD2. The CDR3 is 15 amino acids. V lost 0 bases to trimming and J lost 0 bases; unmatched junction nucleotides: 4. CDR1 is DFQATT, CDR2 SNEGSKA, per germline (reference sequence). The CDR3 DNA is TGCAGTGCTAGAGAGGGGCTAGCGGGCTCCTACGAGCAGTACTTC. Encoded protein: CSAREGLAGSYEQYF.

This clonotype was found a few times. The chain uses TRBV24-1 and TRBJ2-5; 10 positions match TRBD1. Germline CDR1 KGHDR, CDR2 SFDVKD. V gave up 0 bases and J gave up 4 bases; unmatched junction bases: 10. The CDR3 extends over 18 amino acids. CDR3 bases: TGTGCCACCAGTGATTTGCCGGGACAGGGGAGCCAAGCAGAGACCCAGTACTTC. It specifies CATSDLPGQGSQAETQYF.

The V gene is TRBV19, the J gene TRBJ1-5; TRBD1 matches at 8 bases. CDR3 length equals 16 residues. The V gene end was trimmed by 4 bases and the J gene end by 4 bases; junction bases not matched to a gene: 9. In germline, CDR1 is LNHDA, CDR2 SQIVND (reference sequence). The CDR3 reads CASSTPGGAGNQPQHF. CDR3 nucleotides: TGTGCCAGTAGTACCCCAGGGGGCGCAGGAAATCAGCCCCAGCATTTT. Using reference TRBV19 and TRBJ1-5 for the parts outside the CDR3, the full variable domain is DGGITQSPKYLFRKEGQNVTLSCEQNLNHDAMYWYRQDPGQGLRLIYYSQIVNDFQKGDIAEGYSVSREKKESFPLTVTSAQKNPTAFYLCASSTPGGAGNQPQHFGDGTRLSIL.

This clonotype came up many times. The V call is TRBV2, the J call TRBJ2-1; D is unclear. Germline assignment: CDR1 SNHLY and CDR2 FYNNEI. V was shortened by 3 bases and J by 0 bases, with 15 bases between the two germline ends. The CDR3 length is 17 residues. For the CDR3, the DNA is TGTGCCAGCAGTGATGATTTTCGGGCCCGCTCCTACAATGAGCAGTTCTTC. Amino acids: CASSDDFRARSYNEQFF.

This clonotype was recorded at least ten times. The chain links TRBV2 to TRBJ2-6; D unresolved. The CDR3 has 15 amino acids. Germline CDR1 SNHLY, CDR2 FYNNEI. With 3 bases removed from V and 1 base from J, the gap between germline ends came to 7 bases. The CDR3 here is CASSESISGANVLTF. CDR3 bases: TGTGCCAGCAGTGAGTCGATTTCTGGGGCCAACGTCCTGACTTTC.

This clonotype was counted only a few times. The J gene is TRBJ2-3, the V gene TRBV6-2 or TRBV6-3; 9 positions match TRBD2. The CDR3 runs to 16 residues. Germline V CDR1 and CDR2: MNHEY, SVGEGT. The ends lost 7 bases at V and 7 bases at J; junction bases unmatched: 15. CDR3 amino acids: CASTPRSGRTVNTQYF. CDR3 nucleotides: TGTGCCAGCACCCCACGGAGCGGGAGGACCGTAAATACGCAGTATTTT.

In its sample, this clonotype was seen a few times. V is TRBV19 and J is TRBJ2-7; possibly TRBD2 for D (6 bases). The CDR3 totals 14 residues. The germline V gene encodes CDR1 LNHDA and CDR2 SQIVND (reference sequence). V lost 9 bases and J 2 bases, leaving 17 bases between the germline ends. The CDR3 DNA sequence: TGTGCCAGGCCTTCGGGAGACAGAACCTACGAGCAGTACTTC. Residues: CARPSGDRTYEQYF.

The table lists this clonotype with many counts. This rearrangement joins TRBV19 to TRBJ2-1; 8 nucleotides align to TRBD2. Trimming at V came to 8 bases and at J to 7 bases, leaving 10 bases not matched to a gene. In germline, CDR1 is LNHDA, CDR2 SQIVND (reference sequence). CDR3 length: 14 residues. CDR3 DNA: TGTGCCAGTTGCCCCTCTCGCGGGAGGAATGAGCAGTTCTTC. Translating it yields CASCPSRGRNEQFF. The whole variable domain, remainder taken from reference TRBV19 and TRBJ2-1, is DGGITQSPKYLFRKEGQNVTLSCEQNLNHDAMYWYRQDPGQGLRLIYYSQIVNDFQKGDIAEGYSVSREKKESFPLTVTSAQKNPTAFYLCASCPSRGRNEQFFGPGTRLTVL.

At least ten counts were recorded for this clonotype. The V and J genes are TRBV10-2 and TRBJ2-1; 8 bases are a match to TRBD2. The length of the CDR3 is 12 residues. Germline CDR1 is WSHSY and CDR2 is SAAADI. The V and J ends lost 6 bases and 12 bases, in that order; junction bases with no gene match: 7. The CDR3 DNA sequence: TGCGCCAGCAGCTCAAACCTAGCGGGGCAGTTCTTC. Its translation: CASSSNLAGQFF.

This clonotype showed up many times. This sequence joins TRBV7-3 and TRBJ2-3; 7 nucleotides line up with TRBD2. This CDR3 contains 18 residues. J was trimmed by 4 bases and V by 1 base; bases with no gene match: 14. Per the germline V gene, CDR1 is SGHTA and CDR2 is FQGTGA. Here the CDR3 reads CASSLRTWGGSNPDTQYF. The CDR3 DNA reads TGTGCCAGCAGCTTAAGGACCTGGGGCGGGAGCAACCCAGATACGCAGTATTTT.

The J gene is TRBJ2-1, the V gene TRBV2; D might be TRBD1 (5 bases). CDR3 size: 16 residues. Germline values: CDR1 SNHLY, CDR2 FYNNEI. V shed 3 bases and J shed 0 bases, with 12 bases lying between them. The CDR3, as DNA: TGTGCCAGCAGTGACTTAGGGGCCGACTCCTACAATGAGCAGTTCTTC. As protein: CASSDLGADSYNEQFF.

In this sample, this clonotype turned up many times. The chain combines TRBV7-9 with TRBJ1-5; 8 bases fit TRBD1. J was trimmed by 2 bases and V by 5 bases; bases with no gene match: 5. In germline, CDR1 is SEHNR, CDR2 FQNEAQ (reference sequence). The CDR3 totals 15 residues. CDR3: CASSPPGQGNQPQHF. The CDR3 region has the DNA TGTGCCAGCAGCCCGCCGGGACAGGGCAATCAGCCCCAGCATTTT.

This clonotype was seen repeatedly, ten times or more. The chain carries TRBV19 and TRBJ2-7; 10 nucleotides agree with TRBD1. The CDR3 totals 15 residues. V trimming: 5 bases; J trimming: 2 bases; junction bases outside the gene matches: 6. Germline V gene sequence: CDR1 LNHDA, CDR2 SQIVND (reference sequence). The CDR3 nucleotides are TGTGCCAGTAGTGAACGGGACAGGGGTCCCTACGAGCAGTACTTC. Translation: CASSERDRGPYEQYF.

This clonotype was detected only once. A read error is possible here, since a much larger clone lies one base away. This sequence joins TRBV24-1 and TRBJ2-1; the match to TRBD1 covers 7 bases. Germline V gene sequence: CDR1 KGHDR, CDR2 SFDVKD. The CDR3 length is 15 residues. The chain's CDR3 is CTTSQGQITYNEQFF. The CDR3 bases are TGTACCACCAGCCAGGGACAGATTACGTACAATGAGCAGTTCTTC.

This clonotype occurred many times. This sequence joins TRBV5-4 and TRBJ1-1; D may be TRBD1 (6 bases). The germline V and J ends were trimmed by 6 bases and 0 bases, with 18 bases remaining between them. Germline-derived CDR1 and CDR2 are SGHNT and YYREEE (reference sequence). The CDR3 is 16 residues long. The CDR3 DNA reads as TGTGCCAGCAACACTGGTGGTAGGGGGATGAACACTGAAGCTTTCTTT. This encodes CASNTGGRGMNTEAFF. Filled out from reference TRBV5-4 and TRBJ1-1, the complete variable domain reads ETGVTQSPTHLIKTRGQQVTLRCSSQSGHNTVSWYQQALGQGPQFIFQYYREEENGRGNFPPRFSGLQFPNYSSELNVNALELDDSALYLCASNTGGRGMNTEAFFGQGTRLTVV.

This clonotype was observed at least ten times. V gene TRBV6-5 combines with J gene TRBJ2-7, with 7 bases fitting TRBD2. CDR1 is MNHEY, CDR2 SVGAGI, per germline. The CDR3 is 15 amino acids. J lost 0 bases, V lost 6 bases, and 8 bases had no gene match. DNA for the CDR3: TGTGCCAGCAGGCTAGCGGACTCGAGCTCCTACGAGCAGTACTTC. It specifies CASRLADSSSYEQYF.

This clonotype was counted at least ten times. The chain joins TRBV28 to TRBJ2-7; no firm D call. CDR1 is MDHEN and CDR2 is SYDVKM in the germline V gene. The CDR3 totals 12 residues. With 6 bases removed from V and 0 bases from J, the gap between germline ends came to 6 bases. CDR3 in amino acids: CASSLYSYEQYF. Written as DNA, the CDR3 is TGTGCCAGCAGCCTTTACTCCTACGAGCAGTACTTC.

This clonotype was seen many times. The chain carries TRBV6-5 and TRBJ1-5; D not resolved. The CDR3 contains 13 residues. Trimming pared 3 bases from V and 4 bases from J, leaving 7 bases between. Per the germline V gene, CDR1 is MNHEY and CDR2 is SVGAGI. The CDR3 nucleotides read TGTGCCAGCAGTTATATGGGGAATCAGCCCCAGCATTTT. This translates into CASSYMGNQPQHF.

This clonotype showed up many times. The J gene is TRBJ2-5, the V gene TRBV6-6; no firm D call. With 2 bases removed from V and 0 bases from J, the gap between germline ends came to 7 bases. Germline values: CDR1 MNHNY, CDR2 SVGAGI (reference sequence). The CDR3 sequence is 14 residues long. CDR3 DNA sequence: TGTGCCAGCAGTTACCAGCAGAACCAAGAGACCCAGTACTTC. This gives the protein CASSYQQNQETQYF.

The V gene is TRBV5-1, the J gene TRBJ2-5, with TRBD2 matching 12 bases. Germline V CDR1 and CDR2: SGHRS, YFSETQ. CDR3 length equals 15 residues. Trimming at V came to 3 bases and at J to 5 bases, leaving 5 bases not matched to a gene. The CDR3 loop reads CASSSGLAGRETQYF. CDR3 nucleotides: TGCGCCAGCAGCTCGGGACTAGCGGGCCGGGAGACCCAGTACTTC.

This clonotype came up a few times. The chain links TRBV4-1 to TRBJ2-7; no firm D call. CDR1 MGHRA and CDR2 YSYEKL come from the germline V gene. Trimming left V 0 bases short and J 2 bases short, with 11 bases between. The CDR3 sequence is 15 residues long. The CDR3 DNA follows: TGCGCCAGCAGCCAAGAAGCAGGCAGGACCTACGAGCAGTACTTC. Amino acid sequence: CASSQEAGRTYEQYF.